These 9 T cell receptor beta chains were sequenced from one sample in a study of blood T cell repertoires in COVID-19 (dated by TCRdb to the early 2020s). Library preparation employed the immunoSEQ multiplex PCR assay. In TCRdb, the immuneACCESS table is reduced to in-frame sequences with V and J assigned. These tables do not hold every clone; where another copy was compared, an unresolved V gene accounts for under half, and the others remain unexplained. This sample comprises 120,000 to 150,000 clones, roughly 82% of them detected only once. The ten most abundant clones make up roughly 13% of the sample. The sample comprised peripheral blood. The source of these receptors is an elderly man with acute or convalescent COVID-19.

The chain has TRBV5-6 and TRBJ2-5; D unclear. V lost 2 bases, J lost 3 bases, and 8 bases lay in between. The CDR3 is made up of 13 amino acids. The V gene's germline CDR1 is SGHDT and CDR2 YYEEEE. For the CDR3, the DNA is TGTGCCAGCAGCTTTCGGCTAGAAGAGACCCAGTACTTC. Translating it yields CASSFRLEETQYF.

CDR3 sequence: CASSVGASDRATEAFF. Here the CDR3 DNA reads TGTGCCAGCAGCGTAGGGGCGAGCGACAGGGCCACTGAAGCTTTCTTT. The rearrangement joins TRBV9 to TRBJ1-1, with 7 nucleotides matching TRBD1. The V gene end was trimmed by 0 bases and the J gene end by 4 bases; junction bases not matched to a gene: 9. The CDR3 contains 16 residues. Germline V gene lookup returns CDR1 SGDLS and CDR2 YYNGEE.

This clone was counted once. The V gene is TRBV30, the J gene TRBJ1-1, with 9 bases lining up with TRBD1. The V segment lost 3 bases and the J segment 8 bases; nucleotides outside the gene matches: 7. The CDR3 loop spans 13 amino acids. Germline assignment: CDR1 GTSNPN and CDR2 SVGIG (reference sequence). For the CDR3, the DNA is TGTGCCTGGAGAGAAGACAGGGGGAGGGAAGCTTTCTTT. Translation: CAWREDRGREAFF.

The chain has TRBV7-2 and TRBJ2-7; unclear D gene. V was shortened by 3 bases and J by 1 base, with 10 bases between the two germline ends. Per germline, CDR1 SGHTA and CDR2 FQGNSA. This CDR3 comprises 14 residues. This chain's CDR3 is CASSLGSWSYEQYF. In DNA form, the CDR3 reads TGTGCCAGCAGCTTGGGCAGCTGGTCCTACGAGCAGTACTTC.

The chain carries TRBV4-1 and TRBJ2-6, with D unclear. The CDR3 runs to 16 residues. With 0 bases removed from V and 0 bases from J, the gap between germline ends came to 6 bases. Germline V gene lookup returns CDR1 MGHRA and CDR2 YSYEKL. CDR3 DNA sequence: TGCGCCAGCAGCCAAGATTCCCGCTCTGGGGCCAACGTCCTGACTTTC. Protein: CASSQDSRSGANVLTF.

This clone showed up just once. The rearrangement joins TRBV28 to TRBJ1-1; TRBD1 matches at 7 bases. Trimming took 5 bases from V and 1 from J; bases not matched to a gene: 7. Per the germline V gene, CDR1 is MDHEN and CDR2 is SYDVKM. CDR3 length: 15 amino acids. The DNA of the CDR3 is TGTGCCAGCAGTATATCAGGGGGAGGGAACACTGAAGCTTTCTTT. Its translation is CASSISGGGNTEAFF. Based on the CDR3 plus reference TRBV28 and TRBJ1-1, the full variable domain is DVKVTQSSRYLVKRTGEKVFLECVQDMDHENMFWYRQDPGLGLRLIYFSYDVKMKEKGDIPEGYSVSREKKERFSLILESASTNQTSMYLCASSISGGGNTEAFFGQGTRLTVV.

The chain combines TRBV18 with TRBJ2-1; perhaps TRBD2 as D (6 bases). Per the germline V gene, CDR1 is KGHSH and CDR2 is LQKENI. CDR3 length: 14 residues. Trimming stripped 4 bases from V and 8 bases from J, with 15 bases between. The DNA for the CDR3 is TGTGCCAGCTCACTACCCGCGAGGGAGGATGAGCAGTTCTTC. Its protein product is CASSLPAREDEQFF.

V and J are TRBV9 and TRBJ2-6; TRBD1 agrees at 11 bases. The CDR3 contains 18 residues. The V and J ends lost 4 bases and 0 bases, in that order; junction bases with no gene match: 6. The V gene's germline CDR1 is SGDLS and CDR2 YYNGEE. The CDR3 protein is CASSTGQGAYSGANVLTF. The CDR3, as DNA: TGTGCCAGCAGCACAGGACAGGGGGCATACTCTGGGGCCAACGTCCTGACTTTC. The whole variable domain, filled in from reference TRBV9 and TRBJ2-6, reads DSGVTQTPKHLITATGQRVTLRCSPRSGDLSVYWYQQSLDQGLQFLIQYYNGEERAKGNILERFSAQQFPDLHSELNLSSLELGDSALYFCASSTGQGAYSGANVLTFGAGSRLTVL.

This chain connects TRBV19 to TRBJ2-7; D is perhaps TRBD1 (5 bases). V was trimmed by 7 bases and J by 6 bases, leaving 19 bases between them. CDR1 is LNHDA and CDR2 is SQIVND in the germline V gene (reference sequence). This CDR3 region has 14 residues. The CDR3 bases are TGTGCCAGTAACGTCCCAGGGAACCGAGGCGAGCAGTACTTC. Encoded protein: CASNVPGNRGEQYF.